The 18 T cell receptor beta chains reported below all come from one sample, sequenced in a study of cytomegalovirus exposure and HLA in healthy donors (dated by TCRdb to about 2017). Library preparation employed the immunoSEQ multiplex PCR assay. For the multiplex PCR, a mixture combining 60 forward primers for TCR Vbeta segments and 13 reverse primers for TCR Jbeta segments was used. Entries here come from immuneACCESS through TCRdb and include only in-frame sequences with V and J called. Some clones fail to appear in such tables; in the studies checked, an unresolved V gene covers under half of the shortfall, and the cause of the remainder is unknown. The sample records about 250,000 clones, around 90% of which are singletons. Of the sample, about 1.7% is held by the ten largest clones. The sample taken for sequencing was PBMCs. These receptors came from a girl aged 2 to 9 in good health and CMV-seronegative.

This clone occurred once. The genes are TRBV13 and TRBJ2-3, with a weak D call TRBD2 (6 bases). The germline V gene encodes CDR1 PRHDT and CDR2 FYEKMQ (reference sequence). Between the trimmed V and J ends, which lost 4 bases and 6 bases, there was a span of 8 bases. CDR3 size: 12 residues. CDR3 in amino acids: CASSSGRDTQYF. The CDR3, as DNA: TGTGCCAGCAGCTCGGGGAGGGATACGCAGTATTTT.

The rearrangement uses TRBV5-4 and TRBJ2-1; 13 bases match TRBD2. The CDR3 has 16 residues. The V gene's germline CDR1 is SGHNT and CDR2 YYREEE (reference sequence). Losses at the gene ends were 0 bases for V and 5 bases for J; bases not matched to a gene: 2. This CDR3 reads CASSLAGTSGDNEQFF. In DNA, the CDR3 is TGTGCCAGCAGCTTGGCCGGGACTAGCGGGGACAATGAGCAGTTCTTC.

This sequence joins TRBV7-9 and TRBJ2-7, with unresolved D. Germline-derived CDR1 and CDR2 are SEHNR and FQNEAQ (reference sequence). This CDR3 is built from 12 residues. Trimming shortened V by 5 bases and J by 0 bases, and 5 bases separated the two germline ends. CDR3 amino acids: CASSVSSYEQYF. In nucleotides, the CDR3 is TGTGCCAGCAGCGTCAGCTCCTACGAGCAGTACTTC.

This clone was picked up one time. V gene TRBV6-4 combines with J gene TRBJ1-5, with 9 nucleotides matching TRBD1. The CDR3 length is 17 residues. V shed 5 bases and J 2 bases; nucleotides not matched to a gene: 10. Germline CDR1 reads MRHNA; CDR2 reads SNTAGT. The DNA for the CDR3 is TGTGCCAGCAGTTCTTCCCGGGACAGGGTTCGCAATCAGCCCCAGCATTTT. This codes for CASSSSRDRVRNQPQHF.

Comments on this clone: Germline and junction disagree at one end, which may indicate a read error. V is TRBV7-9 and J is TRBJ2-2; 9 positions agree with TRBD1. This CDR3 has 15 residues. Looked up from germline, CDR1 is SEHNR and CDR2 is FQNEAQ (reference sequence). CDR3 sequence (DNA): TGTTCCAGCAGCTGGGGACAGGGGAACACCGGGGAGCTGTTTTTT. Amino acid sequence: CSSSWGQGNTGELFF.

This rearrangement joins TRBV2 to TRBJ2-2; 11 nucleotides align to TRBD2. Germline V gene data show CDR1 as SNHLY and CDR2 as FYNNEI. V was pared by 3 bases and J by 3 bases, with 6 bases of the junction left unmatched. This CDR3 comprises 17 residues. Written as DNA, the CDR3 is TGTGCCAGCAGTGATGGAGTACTAGCGGGAGACACCGGGGAGCTGTTTTTT. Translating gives CASSDGVLAGDTGELFF.

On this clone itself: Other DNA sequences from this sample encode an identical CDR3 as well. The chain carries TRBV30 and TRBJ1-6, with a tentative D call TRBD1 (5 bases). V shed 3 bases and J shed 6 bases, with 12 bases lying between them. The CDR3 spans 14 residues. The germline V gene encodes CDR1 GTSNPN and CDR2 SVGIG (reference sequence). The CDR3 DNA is TGTGCCTGGAGCGGAAGGGGAGGTAATTCACCCCTCCACTTT. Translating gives CAWSGRGGNSPLHF.

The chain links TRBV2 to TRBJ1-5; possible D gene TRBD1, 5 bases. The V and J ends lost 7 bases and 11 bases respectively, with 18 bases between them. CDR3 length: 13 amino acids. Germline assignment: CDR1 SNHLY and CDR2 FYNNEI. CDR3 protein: CASKLPGLPTQHF. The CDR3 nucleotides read TGTGCCAGCAAGCTACCGGGACTCCCGACCCAGCATTTT.

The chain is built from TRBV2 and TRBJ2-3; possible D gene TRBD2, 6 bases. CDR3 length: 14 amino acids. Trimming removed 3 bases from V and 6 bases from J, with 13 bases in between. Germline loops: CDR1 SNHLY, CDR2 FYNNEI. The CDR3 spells CASSEVAVQDTQYF. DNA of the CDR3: TGTGCCAGCAGTGAGGTAGCGGTCCAGGATACGCAGTATTTT.

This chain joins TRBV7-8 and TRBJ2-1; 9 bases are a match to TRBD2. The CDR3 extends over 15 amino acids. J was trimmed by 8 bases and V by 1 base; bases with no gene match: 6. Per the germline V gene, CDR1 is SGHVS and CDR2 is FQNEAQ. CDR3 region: CASSLGTTSGDEQFF. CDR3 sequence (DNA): TGTGCCAGCAGCTTAGGTACGACTAGCGGCGATGAGCAGTTCTTC.

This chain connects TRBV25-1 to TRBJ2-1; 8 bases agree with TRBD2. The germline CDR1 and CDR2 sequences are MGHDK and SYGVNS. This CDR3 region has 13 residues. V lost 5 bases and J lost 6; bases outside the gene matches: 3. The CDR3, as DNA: TGTGCCAGCAGTACCCTAGCGGGCAATGAGCAGTTCTTC. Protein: CASSTLAGNEQFF. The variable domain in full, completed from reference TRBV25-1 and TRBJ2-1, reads EADIYQTPRYLVIGTGKKITLECSQTMGHDKMYWYQQDPGMELHLIHYSYGVNSTEKGDLSSESTVSRIRTEHFPLTLESARPSHTSQYLCASSTLAGNEQFFGPGTRLTVL.

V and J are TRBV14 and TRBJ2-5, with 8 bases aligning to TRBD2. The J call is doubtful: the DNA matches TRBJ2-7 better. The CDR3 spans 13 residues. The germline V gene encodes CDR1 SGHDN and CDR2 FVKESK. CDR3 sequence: CASSRPGGYEQYF. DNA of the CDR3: TGTGCCAGCAGCCGCCCGGGAGGGTACGAGCAGTACTTC.

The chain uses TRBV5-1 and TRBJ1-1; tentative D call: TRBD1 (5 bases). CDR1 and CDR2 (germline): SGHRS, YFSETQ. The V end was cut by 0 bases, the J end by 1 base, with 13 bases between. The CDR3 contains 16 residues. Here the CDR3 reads CASSLESNRGNTEAFF. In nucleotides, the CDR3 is TGCGCCAGCAGCTTGGAATCAAATAGGGGGAACACTGAAGCTTTCTTT.

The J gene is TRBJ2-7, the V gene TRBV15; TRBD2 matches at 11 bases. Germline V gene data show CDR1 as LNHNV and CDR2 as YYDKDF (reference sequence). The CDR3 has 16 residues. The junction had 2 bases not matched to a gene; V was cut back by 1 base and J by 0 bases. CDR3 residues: CATSRVTSGSSYEQYF. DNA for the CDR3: TGTGCCACCAGCAGAGTTACTAGCGGGAGCTCCTACGAGCAGTACTTC. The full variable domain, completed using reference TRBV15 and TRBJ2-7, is DAMVIQNPRYQVTQFGKPVTLSCSQTLNHNVMYWYQQKSSQAPKLLFHYYDKDFNNEADTPDNFQSRRPNTSFCFLDIRSPGLGDTAMYLCATSRVTSGSSYEQYFGPGTRLTVT.

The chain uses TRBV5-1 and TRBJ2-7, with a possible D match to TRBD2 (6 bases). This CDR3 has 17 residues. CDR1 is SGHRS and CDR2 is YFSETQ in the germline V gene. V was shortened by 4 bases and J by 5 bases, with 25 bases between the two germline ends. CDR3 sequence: CASSPGVWDFKENEQYF. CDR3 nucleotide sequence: TGCGCCAGCAGCCCGGGGGTGTGGGACTTCAAAGAAAACGAGCAGTACTTC.

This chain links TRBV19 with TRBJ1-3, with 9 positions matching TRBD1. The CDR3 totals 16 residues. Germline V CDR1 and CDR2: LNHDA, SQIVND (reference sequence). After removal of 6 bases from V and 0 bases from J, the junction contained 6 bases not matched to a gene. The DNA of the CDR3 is TGTGCCAGTAGCCCGGGACAGGGCTACTCTGGAAACACCATATATTTT. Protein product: CASSPGQGYSGNTIYF.

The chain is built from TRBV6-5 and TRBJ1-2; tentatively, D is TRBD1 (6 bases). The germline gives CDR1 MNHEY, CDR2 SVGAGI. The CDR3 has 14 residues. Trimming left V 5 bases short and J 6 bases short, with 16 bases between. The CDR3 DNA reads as TGTGCCAGCAGTACCCGACAGGTATCAAATGGCTACACCTTC. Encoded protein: CASSTRQVSNGYTF.

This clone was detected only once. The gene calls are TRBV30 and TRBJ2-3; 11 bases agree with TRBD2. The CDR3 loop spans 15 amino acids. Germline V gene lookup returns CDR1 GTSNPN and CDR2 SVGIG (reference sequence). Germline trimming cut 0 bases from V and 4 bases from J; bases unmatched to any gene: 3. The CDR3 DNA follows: TGTGCCTGGAGTGTACTAGCGGGGGCCCCAGATACGCAGTATTTT. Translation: CAWSVLAGAPDTQYF.